The entry below describes one TCR beta chain. The source of the sample is a study of blood T cell repertoires in COVID-19. Study background: Samples representing acute and convalescent COVID-19 were sourced from the United States, Italy and Spain. Sample material is recorded as cDNA or gDNA derived from T cells, B-cell-depleted T cells, or PBMCs.

Per the authors' pipeline: Cell counts per sample came from amplifying reference gene primers. Some clones are missing from TCRdb's copy, which holds only in-frame ones; the method was immunoSEQ multiplex PCR. V and J calls and clone size come straight from that table; D and trimming were deduced from the DNA. Among around 200,000 clones listed, approximately 83% were seen once. This CDR3 is 14 amino acids long. CDR1 is SQVTM, CDR2 ANQGSEA, per germline. Trimming removed 6 bases at V and 0 bases at J, with 12 bases between. Sequencing was carried out using peripheral blood. This rearrangement joins TRBV29-1 to TRBJ1-5; tentatively, D is TRBD1 (6 bases). The sequence was collected from a human donor with active or convalescent COVID-19. The donor label of this sample is uncertain. In DNA form, the CDR3 reads TGCAGCGTCGCGACAGGTGTTAGCAATCAGCCCCAGCATTTT. Its translation is CSVATGVSNQPQHF.